Each of the 2 T cell receptor beta chains below was sequenced from the same sample in a study of T cell responses to AZD1222 COVID-19 vaccine. Measured with immunoSEQ multiplex PCR; TCRdb has only the in-frame clones, and not every one. This sample has roughly 140,000 clones; about 92% occur once, and the top ten carry roughly 12%. The material was peripheral blood, obtained after recovery from COVID-19. The receptors stem from an adult who had recovered from COVID-19.

The rearrangement uses TRBV4-1 and TRBJ1-3; weak D call: TRBD1 (5 bases). The CDR3 has 16 amino acids. V lost 0 bases and J 0 bases, leaving 9 bases between the germline ends. CDR1 is MGHRA, CDR2 YSYEKL, per germline. CDR3 DNA sequence: TGCGCCAGCAGCCAAGAGGGGGGTCCCTCTGGAAACACCATATATTTT. Translation gives CASSQEGGPSGNTIYF.

The J gene is TRBJ1-5, the V gene TRBV24-1; a weak D match, TRBD1 (5 bases). The CDR3 consists of 14 residues. In germline, CDR1 is KGHDR, CDR2 SFDVKD. V was shortened by 8 bases and J by 2 bases, with 12 bases between the two germline ends. CDR3 nucleotides: TGTGCCACCAACGAAGGGACGGGCAATCAGCCCCAGCATTTT. This translates into CATNEGTGNQPQHF.